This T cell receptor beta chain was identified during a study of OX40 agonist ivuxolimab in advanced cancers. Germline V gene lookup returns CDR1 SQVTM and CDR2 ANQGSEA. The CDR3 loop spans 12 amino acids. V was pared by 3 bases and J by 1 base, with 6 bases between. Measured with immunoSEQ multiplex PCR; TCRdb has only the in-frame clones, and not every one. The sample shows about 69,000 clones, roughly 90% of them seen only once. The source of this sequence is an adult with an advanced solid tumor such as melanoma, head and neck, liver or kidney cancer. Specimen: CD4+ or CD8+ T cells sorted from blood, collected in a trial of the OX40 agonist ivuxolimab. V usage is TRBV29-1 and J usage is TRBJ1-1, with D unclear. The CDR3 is CSVDASNTEAFF. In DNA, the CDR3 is TGCAGCGTTGACGCCTCGAACACTGAAGCTTTCTTT.